This T cell receptor beta chain was sequenced in a study of T-cell reconstitution after alpha-beta-depleted transplantation in children. Whole-study findings and limits: T-cell counts and diversity at one year following transplant were attributed mainly to newly produced T cells.

This clonotype occurred many times. No antigen is known for it. Unique molecular identifiers were incorporated during preparation of the TCRbeta library. Each CDR3 protein is one row after TCRdb ran MiXCR on the PCR reads. The sample has around 270,000 distinct CDR3 sequences; 6.5% to 9% are singletons. The ends were cut back, 0 bases at V and 4 bases at J, with 11 bases in the middle. Germline V gene data show CDR1 as DFQATT and CDR2 as SNEGSKA (reference sequence). The CDR3 runs 14 residues. The chain employs TRBV20-1 and TRBJ2-3; D is uncertain. Specimen: peripheral blood, collected 360 days after TCRalphabeta/CD19-depleted stem cell transplant. The receptor was derived from a female patient between 2 and 10 years old who had a stem cell transplant for Fanconi anemia, so the T cells may come from the graft donor. In DNA, the CDR3 is TGCAGTGCTAGAGATTTAGGCTCGGCAGATACGCAGTATTTT. Residues: CSARDLGSADTQYF.